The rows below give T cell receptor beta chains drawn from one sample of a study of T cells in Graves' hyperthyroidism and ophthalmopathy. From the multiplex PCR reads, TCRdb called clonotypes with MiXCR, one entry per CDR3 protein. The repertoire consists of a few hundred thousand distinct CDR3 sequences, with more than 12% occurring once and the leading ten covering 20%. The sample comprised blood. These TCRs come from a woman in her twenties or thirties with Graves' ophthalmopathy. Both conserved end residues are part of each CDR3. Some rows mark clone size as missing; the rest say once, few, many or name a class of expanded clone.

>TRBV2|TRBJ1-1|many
CAGAGGGMNTEAFF
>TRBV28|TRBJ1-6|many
CASGPPGGSPLHF
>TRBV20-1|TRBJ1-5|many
CSAREQGRSNQPQHF
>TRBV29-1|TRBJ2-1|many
CSVAPGQADNEQFF
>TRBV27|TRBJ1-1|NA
CASSLLGGRAEAFF
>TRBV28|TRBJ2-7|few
CASSTSGIGYGQYF
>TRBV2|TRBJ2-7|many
CASTNNNYEQYF
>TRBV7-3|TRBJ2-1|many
CASSFKRGGRNEQFF
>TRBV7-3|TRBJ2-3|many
CASSLVPGGQGDTQYF
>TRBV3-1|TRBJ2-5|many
CASSQDLHSSETQYF
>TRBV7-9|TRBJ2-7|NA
CASSPRWDIIYEQYF
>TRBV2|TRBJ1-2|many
CASTDSYGYTF
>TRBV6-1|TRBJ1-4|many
CASSKGWVGGSEKLFF
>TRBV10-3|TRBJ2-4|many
CAISHTKNIQYF
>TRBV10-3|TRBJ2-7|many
CAISEFGTWEPYEQYF
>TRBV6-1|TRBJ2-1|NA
CASSASRREGDEQFF